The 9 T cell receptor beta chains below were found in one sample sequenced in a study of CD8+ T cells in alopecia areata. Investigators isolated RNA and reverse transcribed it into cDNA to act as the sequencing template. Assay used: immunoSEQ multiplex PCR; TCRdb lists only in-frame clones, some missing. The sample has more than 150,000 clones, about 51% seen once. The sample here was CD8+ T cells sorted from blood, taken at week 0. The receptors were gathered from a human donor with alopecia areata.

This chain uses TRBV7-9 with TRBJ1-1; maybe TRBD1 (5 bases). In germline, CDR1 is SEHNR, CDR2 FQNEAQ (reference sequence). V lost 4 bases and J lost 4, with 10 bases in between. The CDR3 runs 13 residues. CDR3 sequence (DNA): TGTGCCAGCAGCTCAGGGACGGGCACTGAAGCTTTCTTT. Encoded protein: CASSSGTGTEAFF.

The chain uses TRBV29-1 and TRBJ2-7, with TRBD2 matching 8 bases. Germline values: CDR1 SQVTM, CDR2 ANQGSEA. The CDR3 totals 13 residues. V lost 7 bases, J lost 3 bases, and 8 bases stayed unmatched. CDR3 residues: CSAYGGGLYEQYF. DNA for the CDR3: TGCAGCGCCTACGGGGGGGGTCTCTACGAGCAGTACTTC.

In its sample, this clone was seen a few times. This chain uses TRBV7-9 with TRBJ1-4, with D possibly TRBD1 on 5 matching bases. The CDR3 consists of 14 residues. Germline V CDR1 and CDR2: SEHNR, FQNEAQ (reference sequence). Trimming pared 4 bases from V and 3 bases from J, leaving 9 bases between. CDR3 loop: CASSSGGPNEKLFF. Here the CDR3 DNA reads TGTGCCAGCAGCTCGGGGGGACCTAATGAAAAACTGTTTTTT.

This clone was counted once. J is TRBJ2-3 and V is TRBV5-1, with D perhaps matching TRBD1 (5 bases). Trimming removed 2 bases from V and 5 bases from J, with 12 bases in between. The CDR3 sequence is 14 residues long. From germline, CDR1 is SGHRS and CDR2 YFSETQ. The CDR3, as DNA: TGCGCCAGCAGCTTTAGGGGCTGGGGAGATACGCAGTATTTT. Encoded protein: CASSFRGWGDTQYF.

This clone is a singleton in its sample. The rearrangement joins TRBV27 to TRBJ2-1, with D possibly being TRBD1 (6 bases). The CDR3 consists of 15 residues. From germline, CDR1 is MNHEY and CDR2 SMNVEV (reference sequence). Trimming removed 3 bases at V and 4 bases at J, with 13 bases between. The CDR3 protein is CASSFGQGLYNEQFF. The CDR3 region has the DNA TGTGCCAGCAGTTTCGGTCAGGGGTTATACAATGAGCAGTTCTTC.

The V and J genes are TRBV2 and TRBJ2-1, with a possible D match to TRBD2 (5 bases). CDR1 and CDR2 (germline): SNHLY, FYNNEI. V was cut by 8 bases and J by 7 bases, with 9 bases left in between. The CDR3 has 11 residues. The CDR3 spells CASSRGNEQFF. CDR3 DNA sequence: TGTGCCAGCTCACGCGGGAATGAGCAGTTCTTC.

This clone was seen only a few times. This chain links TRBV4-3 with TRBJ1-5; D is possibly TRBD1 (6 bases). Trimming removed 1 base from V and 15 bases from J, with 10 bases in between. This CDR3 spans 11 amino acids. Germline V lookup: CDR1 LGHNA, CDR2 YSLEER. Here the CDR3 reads CASSQGTELHF. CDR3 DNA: TGCGCCAGCAGCCAAGGGACAGAGCTGCATTTT.

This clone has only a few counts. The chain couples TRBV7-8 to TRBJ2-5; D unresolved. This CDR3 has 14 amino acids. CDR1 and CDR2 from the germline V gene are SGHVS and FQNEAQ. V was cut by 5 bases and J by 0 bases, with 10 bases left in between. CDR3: CASSHPRYQETQYF. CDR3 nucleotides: TGTGCCAGCAGCCACCCCAGGTACCAAGAGACCCAGTACTTC.

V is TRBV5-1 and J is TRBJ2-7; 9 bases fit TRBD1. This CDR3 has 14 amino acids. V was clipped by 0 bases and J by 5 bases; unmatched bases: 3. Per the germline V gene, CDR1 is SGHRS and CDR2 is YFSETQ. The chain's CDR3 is CASSLGQGVNEQYF. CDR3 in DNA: TGCGCCAGCAGCTTGGGACAGGGGGTCAACGAGCAGTACTTC.